This TCR beta chain was sequenced in a study of T cells in Graves' hyperthyroidism and ophthalmopathy. Overall study findings and caveats: For ophthalmopathy, model prediction preceded onset by a median about 6.4 months.

This clonotype was found many times. Its antigen is currently unknown. Trimming pared 5 bases from V and 8 bases from J, leaving 21 bases between. CDR3 length equals 15 residues. Germline-derived CDR1 and CDR2 are SGHAT and FQNNGV. It was RNA transcripts that yielded the amplified TCR beta CDR3 regions. RT-PCR in the first round (using the HTBI primer set) targeted the TCR CDR3. In TCRdb, the multiplex PCR reads were re-called with MiXCR into one record per CDR3 protein. The data contain under 650,000 distinct CDR3 sequences, 15% to 20% of them singletons. The sequence was obtained from a woman in her 30s with Graves' hyperthyroidism. The sequenced material came from blood. The chain couples TRBV11-2 to TRBJ1-1; the D gene is possibly TRBD1 (5 bases). CDR3 sequence reads: CASSPGVGQGEEAFF. The CDR3 bases are TGTGCCAGCAGCCCAGGAGTGGGGCAGGGCGAGGAAGCTTTCTTT.